This TCR beta chain appears in the sequencing data of a study of blood T cell repertoires in COVID-19. Study in general: Sources were T cells, B-cell-depleted T cells, or PBMCs; the material itself was cDNA or gDNA.

The CDR3 totals 16 residues. V shed 1 base and J shed 0 bases, with 10 bases lying between them. Germline V gene data show CDR1 as MGHRA and CDR2 as YSYEKL. The repertoire was sequenced with immunoSEQ multiplex PCR; TCRdb's copy has only in-frame clones and lacks some. The sample has some 330,000 clones, roughly 91% seen once. The chain is built from TRBV4-1 and TRBJ1-5; D ambiguous. The sequenced sample consisted of peripheral blood. The sequence was collected from a woman aged 25 to 39 with COVID-19, enrolled during active disease. The CDR3 is CASSQAYGSSNQPQHF. The CDR3 DNA sequence: TGCGCCAGCAGCCAAGCGTACGGGAGTAGCAATCAGCCCCAGCATTTT.